The source of this T cell receptor beta chain is a study of CD8 T cells in ankylosing spondylitis. Study-wide results and caveats: Clones linked to disease were reported to show significant enrichment in matched ankylosing spondylitis synovial fluid. A motif in TCR beta, a set of eight highly homologous variants, appeared characteristic of ankylosing spondylitis blood. Some of the motif variants had earlier been found in reactive arthritis patients' fluid and blood. Disease-linked clones were CD8+ and relatively rare in peripheral blood.

Points on this clonotype: Its antigen is currently unknown.

The CDR3 length is 14 residues. Between the trimmed V and J ends, which lost 5 bases and 0 bases, there was a span of 10 bases. The germline CDR1 and CDR2 sequences are LGHNA and YNFKEQ. Quantitative 5'-RACE with molecular barcodes produced the TCR beta libraries. TCRdb redid the calling of the 5' RACE reads with MiXCR, one entry per CDR3 protein. The repertoire includes over 700,000 distinct CDR3 sequences, over 15% of them detected once, and under 20% sits in the top ten. Source material: blood, either unsorted or a sorted T cell fraction (not recorded which). This sequence was found in a male donor with ankylosing spondylitis. The rearrangement joins TRBV4-2 to TRBJ1-1; maybe TRBD1 (6 bases). CDR3 DNA sequence: TGTGCCAGCAGCGCAGGGGAGTTGAACACTGAAGCTTTCTTT. Its translation: CASSAGELNTEAFF.